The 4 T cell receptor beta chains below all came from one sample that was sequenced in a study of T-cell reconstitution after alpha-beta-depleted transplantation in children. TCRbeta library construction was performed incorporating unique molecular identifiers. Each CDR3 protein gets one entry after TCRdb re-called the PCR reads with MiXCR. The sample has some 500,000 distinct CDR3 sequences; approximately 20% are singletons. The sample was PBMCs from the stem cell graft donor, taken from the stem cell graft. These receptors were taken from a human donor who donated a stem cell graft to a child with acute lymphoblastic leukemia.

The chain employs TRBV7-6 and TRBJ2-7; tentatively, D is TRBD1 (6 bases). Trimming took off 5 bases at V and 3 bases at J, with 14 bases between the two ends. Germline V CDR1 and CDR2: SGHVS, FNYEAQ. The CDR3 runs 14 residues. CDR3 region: CASSLGQSYYEQYF. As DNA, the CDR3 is TGTGCCAGCAGCCTAGGACAGAGCTACTACGAGCAGTACTTC.

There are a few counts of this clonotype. Here the CDR3 reads CATKTQTTQETQYF. For the CDR3, the DNA is TGTGCCACCAAAACACAGACTACCCAAGAGACCCAGTACTTC. J is TRBJ2-5 and V is TRBV10-3; a weak D match, TRBD2 (5 bases). In germline, CDR1 is ENHRY, CDR2 SYGVKD. This CDR3 region has 14 residues. Trimming took off 10 bases at V and 1 base at J, with 16 bases between the two ends.

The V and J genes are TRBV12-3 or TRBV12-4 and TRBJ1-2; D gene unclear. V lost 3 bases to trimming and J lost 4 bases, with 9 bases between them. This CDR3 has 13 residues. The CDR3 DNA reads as TGTGCCAGCAGTTTGGGCAGCATCTATGGCTACACCTTC. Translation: CASSLGSIYGYTF.

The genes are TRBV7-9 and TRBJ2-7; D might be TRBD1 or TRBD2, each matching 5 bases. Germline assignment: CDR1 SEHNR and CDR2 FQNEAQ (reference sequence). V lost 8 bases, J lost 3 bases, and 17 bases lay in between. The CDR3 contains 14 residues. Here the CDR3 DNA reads TGTGCCAGCGGGTCGGGACCGAGGTTCTACGAGCAGTACTTC. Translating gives CASGSGPRFYEQYF.